The source of this T cell receptor beta chain is a study of T cell repertoires in cytomegalovirus infection. Study at large: Matching HLA type, along with CMV infection, was indicated by public TCR beta signatures.

Study findings and constraints: Ex vivo responses were dominated by HLA-C-restricted CMV-specific TCR beta clonotypes.

TCRdb reprocessed the reads via MiXCR and lists one record per CDR3 protein. The table includes some 230,000 distinct CDR3 sequences, approximately 24% detected once. The V and J ends lost 0 bases and 0 bases, in that order; junction bases with no gene match: 3. This CDR3 is built from 16 residues. Germline CDR1 and CDR2: LNHNV and YYDKDF (reference sequence). Note on this clonotype: Its target is not known.

Sequencing used CD8+ T cells from PBMCs. The TCR sequence derives from a human donor in good health (CMV status not recorded). Some clones in this sample may be carry-over from other donors' samples. The chain couples TRBV15 to TRBJ2-7; 9 nucleotides line up with TRBD2. The CDR3 bases are TGTGCCACCAGCAGAGATCGGACTAGCGTCTCCTACGAGCAGTACTTC. This gives the protein CATSRDRTSVSYEQYF. The full variable domain, completed using reference TRBV15 and TRBJ2-7, is DAMVIQNPRYQVTQFGKPVTLSCSQTLNHNVMYWYQQKSSQAPKLLFHYYDKDFNNEADTPDNFQSRRPNTSFCFLDIRSPGLGDTAMYLCATSRDRTSVSYEQYFGPGTRLTVT.